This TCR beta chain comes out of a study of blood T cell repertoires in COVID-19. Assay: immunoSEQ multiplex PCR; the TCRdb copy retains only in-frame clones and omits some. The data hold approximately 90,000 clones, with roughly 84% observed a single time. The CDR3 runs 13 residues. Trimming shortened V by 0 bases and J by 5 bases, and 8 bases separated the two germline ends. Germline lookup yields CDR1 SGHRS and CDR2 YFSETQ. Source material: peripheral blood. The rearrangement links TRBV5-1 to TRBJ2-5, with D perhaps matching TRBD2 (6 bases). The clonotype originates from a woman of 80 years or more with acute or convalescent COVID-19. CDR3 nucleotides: TGCGCCAGCAGCTTGGGGCTAGCGGAGACCCAGTACTTC. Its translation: CASSLGLAETQYF.